A single sample gave rise to the 7 T cell receptor beta chains below, sequenced in a study of T cell responses to AZD1222 COVID-19 vaccine. TCRdb's copy holds only in-frame clones and misses some; the assay was immunoSEQ multiplex PCR. In the table there are 90,000 to 150,000 clones, 70% to 85% of which are singletons. The sample was peripheral blood, taken on day 0 of AZD1222 vaccination. The receptors were sampled from an adult in good health.

This chain joins TRBV7-9 and TRBJ2-2; D uncertain. Per germline, CDR1 SEHNR and CDR2 FQNEAQ (reference sequence). This CDR3 is built from 12 residues. The V and J ends lost 8 bases and 5 bases respectively, with 9 bases between them. DNA for the CDR3: TGTGCCAGCCCCCGCTTAACCGGGGAGCTGTTTTTT. This sequence encodes CASPRLTGELFF.

CDR3 loop: CASSLDRGQPQHF. In nucleotides, the CDR3 is TGTGCCAGCAGCTTAGATCGTGGACAGCCCCAGCATTTT. The V and J genes are TRBV11-2 and TRBJ1-5; D is unresolved. This CDR3 has 13 residues. Germline V CDR1 and CDR2: SGHAT, FQNNGV. The V end lost 0 bases, the J end lost 7 bases, and 7 bases lay between the germline ends.

V usage is TRBV3-1 (or the pseudogene TRBV3-2) and J usage is TRBJ1-2; 10 bases line up with TRBD1. CDR1 and CDR2 from the germline V gene are LGHDT and YNNKEL (reference sequence). The CDR3 totals 15 residues. With 5 bases clipped from V and 7 bases from J, the junction kept 10 bases outside the gene matches. The CDR3 sequence is CASSTRQGAVGGYTF. In nucleotides, the CDR3 is TGTGCCAGCAGCACCCGACAGGGGGCAGTGGGTGGCTACACCTTC.

The chain combines TRBV9 with TRBJ2-1, with unresolved D. The V gene's germline CDR1 is SGDLS and CDR2 YYNGEE. The CDR3 contains 12 residues. V was trimmed by 4 bases and J by 8 bases, leaving 10 bases between them. CDR3 sequence (DNA): TGTGCCAGCAGCACTCTATGGGATGAGCAGTTCTTC. This translates into CASSTLWDEQFF. The entire variable domain, with the rest obtained from reference TRBV9 and TRBJ2-1, is as follows: DSGVTQTPKHLITATGQRVTLRCSPRSGDLSVYWYQQSLDQGLQFLIQYYNGEERAKGNILERFSAQQFPDLHSELNLSSLELGDSALYFCASSTLWDEQFFGPGTRLTVL.

J is TRBJ1-2 and V is TRBV6-2 or TRBV6-3; no definite D call. The CDR3 has 14 residues. The germline CDR1 and CDR2 sequences are MNHEY and SVGEGT. V lost 5 bases to trimming and J lost 4 bases, with 14 bases between them. CDR3 in amino acids: CASSQTWGSYGYTF. The CDR3 DNA follows: TGTGCCAGCAGTCAGACATGGGGATCCTATGGCTACACCTTC.

The gene calls are TRBV5-5 and TRBJ1-2, with D possibly matching TRBD1 (6 bases). Germline V lookup: CDR1 SGHKS, CDR2 YYEKEE (reference sequence). The CDR3 has 15 residues. V lost 1 base and J lost 7, with 17 bases in between. The CDR3 DNA follows: TGTGCCAGCAGCTTGCTCATACAGGGAAAGGGTGGCTACACCTTC. Translation gives CASSLLIQGKGGYTF. Variable domain in full (rest from reference TRBV5-5 and TRBJ1-2): DAGVTQSPTHLIKTRGQQVTLRCSPISGHKSVSWYQQVLGQGPQFIFQYYEKEERGRGNFPDRFSARQFPNYSSELNVNALLLGDSALYLCASSLLIQGKGGYTFGSGTRLTVV.

The V gene is TRBV18, the J gene TRBJ1-1; no clear D gene. V gave up 3 bases and J gave up 0 bases, with 8 bases separating them. Germline V gene lookup returns CDR1 KGHSH and CDR2 LQKENI. This CDR3 is built from 14 residues. DNA for the CDR3: TGTGCCAGCTCACCCAATAACATGAACACTGAAGCTTTCTTT. It specifies CASSPNNMNTEAFF. Variable domain in full (rest from reference TRBV18 and TRBJ1-1): NAGVMQNPRHLVRRRGQEARLRCSPMKGHSHVYWYRQLPEEGLKFMVYLQKENIIDESGMPKERFSAEFPKEGPSILRIQQVVRGDSAAYFCASSPNNMNTEAFFGQGTRLTVV.